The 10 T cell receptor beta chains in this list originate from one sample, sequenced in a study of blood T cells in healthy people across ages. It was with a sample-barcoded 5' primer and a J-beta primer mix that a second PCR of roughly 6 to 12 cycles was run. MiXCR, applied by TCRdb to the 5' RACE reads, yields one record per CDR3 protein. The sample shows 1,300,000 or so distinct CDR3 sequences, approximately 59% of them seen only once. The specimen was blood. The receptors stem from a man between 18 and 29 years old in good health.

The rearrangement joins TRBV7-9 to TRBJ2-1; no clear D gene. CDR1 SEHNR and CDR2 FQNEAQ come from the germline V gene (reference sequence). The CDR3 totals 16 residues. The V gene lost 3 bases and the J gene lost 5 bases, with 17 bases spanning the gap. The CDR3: CASSFPGAIRDNEQFF. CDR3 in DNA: TGTGCCAGCAGCTTCCCCGGAGCGATACGGGACAATGAGCAGTTCTTC.

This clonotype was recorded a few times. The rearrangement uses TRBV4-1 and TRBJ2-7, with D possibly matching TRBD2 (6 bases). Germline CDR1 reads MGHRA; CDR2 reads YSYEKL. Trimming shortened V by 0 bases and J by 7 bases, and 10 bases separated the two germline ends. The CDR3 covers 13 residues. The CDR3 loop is CASSQDWEVEQYF. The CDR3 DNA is TGCGCCAGCAGCCAAGATTGGGAGGTGGAGCAGTACTTC.

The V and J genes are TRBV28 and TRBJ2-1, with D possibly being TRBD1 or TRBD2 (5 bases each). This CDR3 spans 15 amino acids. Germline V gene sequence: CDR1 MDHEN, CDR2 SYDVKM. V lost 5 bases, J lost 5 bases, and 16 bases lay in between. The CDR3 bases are TGTGCCAGCAGTCCGTCAGGGACGGGGAACAATGAGCAGTTCTTC. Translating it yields CASSPSGTGNNEQFF.

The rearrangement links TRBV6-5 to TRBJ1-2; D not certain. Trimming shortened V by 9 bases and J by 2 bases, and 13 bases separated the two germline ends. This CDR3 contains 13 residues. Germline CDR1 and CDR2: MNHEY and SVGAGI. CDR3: CASTPGSNYGYTF. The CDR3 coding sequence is TGTGCCAGTACGCCCGGGTCCAACTATGGCTACACCTTC.

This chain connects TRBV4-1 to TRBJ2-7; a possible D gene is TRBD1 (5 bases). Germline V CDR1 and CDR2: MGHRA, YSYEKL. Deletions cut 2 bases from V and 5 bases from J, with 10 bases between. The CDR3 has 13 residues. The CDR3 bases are TGCGCCAGCAGCCAAATTTCAGGGCACGAGCAGTACTTC. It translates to CASSQISGHEQYF.

CDR3 protein: CASSQERGGPVGYGYTF. The CDR3 DNA sequence: TGTGCCAGCAGCCAAGAACGAGGCGGGCCGGTTGGCTATGGCTACACCTTC. This rearrangement joins TRBV3-1 to TRBJ1-2; D gene ambiguous. Trimming removed 0 bases at V and 4 bases at J, with 18 bases between. This CDR3 has 17 amino acids. Germline values: CDR1 LGHDT, CDR2 YNNKEL (reference sequence).

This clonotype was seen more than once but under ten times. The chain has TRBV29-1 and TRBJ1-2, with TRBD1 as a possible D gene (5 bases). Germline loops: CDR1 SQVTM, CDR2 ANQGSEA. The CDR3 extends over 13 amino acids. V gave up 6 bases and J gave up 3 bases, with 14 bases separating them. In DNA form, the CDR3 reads TGCAGCGTACTACTAAGGGGATACTATGGCTACACCTTC. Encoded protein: CSVLLRGYYGYTF.

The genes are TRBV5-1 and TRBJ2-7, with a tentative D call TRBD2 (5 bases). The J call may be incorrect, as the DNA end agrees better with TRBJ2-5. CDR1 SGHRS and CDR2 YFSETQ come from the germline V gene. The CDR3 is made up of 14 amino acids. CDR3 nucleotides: TGCGCCAGCAGCCCCGAGGGTCGGTCGGAGACCCAGTACTTC. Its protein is CASSPEGRSETQYF.

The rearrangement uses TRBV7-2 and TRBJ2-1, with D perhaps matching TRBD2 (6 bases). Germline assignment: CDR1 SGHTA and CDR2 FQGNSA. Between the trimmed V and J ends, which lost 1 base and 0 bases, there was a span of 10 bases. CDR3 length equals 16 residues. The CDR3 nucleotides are TGTGCCAGCAGCTTAGGGGACTTCGGCTCCTACAATGAGCAGTTCTTC. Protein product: CASSLGDFGSYNEQFF.

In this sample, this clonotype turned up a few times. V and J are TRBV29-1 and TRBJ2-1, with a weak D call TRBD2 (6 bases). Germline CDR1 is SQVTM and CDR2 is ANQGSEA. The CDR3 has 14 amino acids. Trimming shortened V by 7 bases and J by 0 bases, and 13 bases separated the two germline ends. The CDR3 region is CSAPRGFSYNEQFF. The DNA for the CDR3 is TGCAGCGCCCCACGGGGGTTCTCCTACAATGAGCAGTTCTTC.